This T cell receptor (beta chain) was recovered during a study of metastatic and nonmetastatic thyroid tumors. Overall study context: The comparison covered peripheral blood and tumor or nodule tissue in malignant and benign thyroid patients. Regarding the study as a whole: When malignant thyroid tumors were compared with benign nodules, TCR beta diversity was reportedly significantly higher in the malignant tumors. This held in both blood and tumor samples.

TCRdb re-called clones from the PCR reads using MiXCR. The sample contains about 19,000 clones, approximately 25% of which appear only once. Ahead of thyroid surgery, no patient had received treatment of any kind. This clone was seen ten or more times. Antigen unknown. The TCR was taken from a male donor with papillary thyroid cancer or a benign thyroid nodule (not recorded which). Some clones in this sample may be carry-over from other donors' samples. Material: blood.

CDR3 coding DNA: TGTGCCAGCTCACCACTCACGGTCAAAAACATTCAGTACTTC. Its translation is CASSPLTVKNIQYF. This chain joins TRBV18 and TRBJ2-4; D is ambiguous. Germline CDR1 is KGHSH and CDR2 is LQKENI. Trimming removed 1 base at V and 3 bases at J, with 7 bases between. CDR3 size: 14 residues.